The TCR beta chain described here comes from a study of CD4 and CD8 cells across lung adenocarcinoma regions. TCRdb re-derived calls from the PCR reads in MiXCR, one entry per CDR3 protein. The profile shows some 20,000 distinct CDR3 sequences, less than 70% of them singletons. This clonotype was recorded only once. The CDR3 runs to 14 residues. In germline, CDR1 is MNHNS, CDR2 SASEGT. The patients had localized lung adenocarcinoma, a non-small cell subtype. The source material was CD8+ T cells from the center of a lung tumor. The receptor was isolated from a female donor with lung adenocarcinoma. The CD4 and CD8 labels of this study may be unreliable. The rearrangement joins TRBV6-1 to TRBJ2-4; no reliable D call. The J call may be incorrect, as the DNA end agrees better with TRBJ2-1. The CDR3, as DNA: TGTGCCACCAAGGTCCCGCGTCAGGAAGACATTCAGTTCTTC. Protein product: CATKVPRQEDIQFF.